This T cell receptor beta chain is from a study of regulatory and conventional T cells in RAG deficiency. Across the whole study: Autoimmunity is frequent in combined immunodeficiency with hypomorphic RAG mutations.

V lost 0 bases, J lost 4 bases, and 19 bases lay in between. CDR3 length: 18 amino acids. Germline loops: CDR1 LNHDA, CDR2 SQIVND (reference sequence). Overall study results and limits: In Omenn syndrome, Treg and Tconv repertoires overlapped >85%. In Omenn syndrome, sorted "Tregs" may be peripherally activated cells. Compared with controls, unique Treg TCR beta sequences dropped approximately 100-fold in Omenn syndrome and CID/AS.

Blood CD4+ CD25-low CD127-high conventional T cells supplied the genomic DNA template. Produced via immunoSEQ multiplex PCR; TCRdb's table is partial and in-frame only. The profile shows roughly 10,000 clones, about 95% of them singletons. This clone was counted a single time. Its antigen remains unknown. The gene calls are TRBV19 and TRBJ1-5, with D possibly matching TRBD1 (6 bases). The source material was CD4+ effector T cells sorted from blood. The origin of this receptor is a human donor with RAG deficiency presenting as severe combined immunodeficiency. The CDR3 sequence: CASSIDYPDRLENQPQHF. The CDR3 DNA reads TGTGCCAGTAGTATAGATTATCCAGACAGGCTCGAAAATCAGCCCCAGCATTTT.